This T cell receptor beta chain was retrieved from a study of shared clonotypes between healthy human individuals. Details on this clone: The target antigen is unknown.

Per germline, CDR1 MDHEN and CDR2 SYDVKM. Trimming removed 8 bases from V and 4 bases from J, with 14 bases in between. The CDR3 loop spans 14 amino acids. CD45RO-negative, CCR7-selected cells formed the naive CD8 fraction, which excluded terminally differentiated effector memory CD45RA+ cells. Some 30,000 T cell genomes (approximately 180 ng DNA) went into each sorted-subset replicate. Clones were sequenced by immunoSEQ multiplex PCR, and TCRdb holds only the in-frame ones, with some missing. The table includes about 590,000 clones, nearly 97% detected once. Study observations and caveats: Sampling covered nothing but blood. Tissue TCR repertoires likely differ from those found in blood. It was observed that approximately 5% of naive CD4 clonotypes were shared across several donors.

Sample: naive CD8+ T cells sorted from blood. The V call is TRBV28, the J call TRBJ1-4, with unresolved D. The sequence was obtained from a woman aged 25 to 39 in good health. The CDR3, as DNA: TGTGCCAGCCCAAGAGGGCAGCTTAATGAAAAACTGTTTTTT. It specifies CASPRGQLNEKLFF.